The source of this TCR beta chain is a study of regulatory T cells in long-lasting Graves disease. Study in general: Antithyroid drug intake by newly diagnosed Graves' patients had lasted under 3 months.

With 5 bases removed from V and 6 bases from J, the gap between germline ends came to 13 bases. The CDR3 length is 14 residues. The V gene's germline CDR1 is SEHNR and CDR2 FQNEAQ (reference sequence). Arm-PCR of CDR3 regions and iRepertoire HTBI primers were the basis on which TCR beta libraries were built. As originally analysed: The study identified roughly 59 TRBV and 13 to 15 TRBJ segments across samples. TCRdb re-derived calls from the multiplex PCR reads in MiXCR, one entry per CDR3 protein. The V and J calls reflect TCRdb's pipeline rather than the authors' work. Among 250,000 to 300,000 distinct CDR3 sequences, about 20% were seen once, and the ten largest hold around 13%. The sample's time point: newly diagnosed GD, antithyroid drugs for less than 3 months. Construction of the TCR library relied on RNA isolated from PBMCs. The sample was also reused in another study, on T cells in Graves' hyperthyroidism and ophthalmopathy. That study reports: Ophthalmopathy was distinguished from stable hyperthyroidism by 13 V-J signatures.

The starting material was peripheral blood mononuclear cells (PBMCs), obtained at new diagnosis, from a patient treated with antithyroid drugs. This receptor was identified in a woman aged 25-40 years with Graves disease. This chain connects TRBV7-9 to TRBJ2-2; D is tentatively TRBD1 or TRBD2 (5 bases each). The CDR3 region has the DNA TGTGCCAGCAGCCCTTACTTGGGGGCCGGGGAGCTGTTTTTT. Translated: CASSPYLGAGELFF.